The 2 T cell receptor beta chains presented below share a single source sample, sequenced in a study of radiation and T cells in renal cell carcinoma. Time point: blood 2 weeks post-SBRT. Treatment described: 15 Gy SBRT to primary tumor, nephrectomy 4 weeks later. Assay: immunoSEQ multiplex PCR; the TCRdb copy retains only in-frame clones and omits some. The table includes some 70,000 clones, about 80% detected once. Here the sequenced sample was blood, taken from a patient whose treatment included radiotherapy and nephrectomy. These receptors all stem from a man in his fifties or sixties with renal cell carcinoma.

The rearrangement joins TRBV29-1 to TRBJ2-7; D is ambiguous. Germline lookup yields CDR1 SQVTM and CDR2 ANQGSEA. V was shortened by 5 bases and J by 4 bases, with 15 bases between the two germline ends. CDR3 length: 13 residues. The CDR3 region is CSVRGRAEYEQYF. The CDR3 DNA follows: TGCAGCGTTCGAGGAAGGGCCGAGTACGAGCAGTACTTC.

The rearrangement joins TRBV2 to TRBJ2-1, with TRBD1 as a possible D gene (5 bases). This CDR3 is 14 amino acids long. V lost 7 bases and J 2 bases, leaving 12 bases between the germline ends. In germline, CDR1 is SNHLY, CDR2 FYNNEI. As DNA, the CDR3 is TGTGCCAGCAACAGGCTTTACGCCTACAATGAGCAGTTCTTC. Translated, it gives CASNRLYAYNEQFF.